Given below is one T cell receptor beta chain in context. The source of the sample is a study of brain T cells in children with intractable seizures. Patients received at least one anti-epileptic drug before surgery. TCRdb's copy holds only in-frame clones and misses some; the assay was immunoSEQ multiplex PCR. This sample yields tens of thousands of clones, of which 94% are seen a single time; under 8% belongs to the top ten. The CDR3 spans 16 residues. Trimming took 5 bases from V and 2 from J, leaving 16 bases between them. Germline CDR1 is MDHEN and CDR2 is SYDVKM. This chain joins TRBV28 and TRBJ1-5; D not resolved. The starting material was peripheral blood, obtained at surgery. The receptor was derived from a boy under 18 with focal cortical dysplasia and intractable seizures. The CDR3 reads CASSGLTYRGNQPQHF. The DNA of the CDR3 is TGTGCCAGCAGTGGGCTGACCTATCGGGGCAATCAGCCCCAGCATTTT.